Below are 32 T cell receptor beta chains sequenced from a single sample in a study of T cells in Graves' hyperthyroidism and ophthalmopathy. TCR beta CDR3 sequences were amplified from RNA transcripts. In the first-round RT-PCR of the TCR CDR3, the HTBI primer set was used. TCRdb recomputed calls from the multiplex PCR reads with MiXCR, one row per CDR3 protein. This table holds under 550,000 distinct CDR3 sequences, roughly an eighth found once. The sequencing input was blood. All receptors come from a young woman with Graves' hyperthyroidism.

V usage is TRBV14 and J usage is TRBJ1-2; D uncertain. The CDR3 runs to 14 residues. CDR1 SGHDN and CDR2 FVKESK come from the germline V gene. The V end lost 1 base, the J end lost 4 bases, and 10 bases lay between the germline ends. Here the CDR3 reads CASSQGAKVYGYTF. The CDR3 nucleotides are TGTGCCAGCAGCCAAGGGGCAAAAGTCTATGGCTACACCTTC.

The chain has TRBV18 and TRBJ1-1; D ambiguous. Germline lookup yields CDR1 KGHSH and CDR2 LQKENI. With 1 base removed from V and 2 bases from J, the gap between germline ends came to 17 bases. CDR3 size: 17 residues. The CDR3 nucleotides read TGTGCCAGCTCACCACGGGCTAGGCAGCATTTTAACACTGAAGCTTTCTTT. Translated, it gives CASSPRARQHFNTEAFF.

This clonotype was seen more than once but under ten times. CDR3 protein: CASSHDRNIQYF. CDR3 bases: TGTGCCAGCAGCCATGACAGAAACATTCAGTACTTC. This chain links TRBV5-6 with TRBJ2-4; TRBD1 might be the D (5 bases). The CDR3 length is 12 residues. The V gene's germline CDR1 is SGHDT and CDR2 YYEEEE. Trimming took off 4 bases at V and 6 bases at J, with 8 bases between the two ends. Full variable domain (rest looked up from reference TRBV5-6 and TRBJ2-4): DAGVTQSPTHLIKTRGQQVTLRCSPKSGHDTVSWYQQALGQGPQFIFQYYEEEERQRGNFPDRFSGHQFPNYSSELNVNALLLGDSALYLCASSHDRNIQYFGAGTRLSVL.

This clonotype appeared once. The rearrangement links TRBV19 to TRBJ1-3, with TRBD1 as a possible D gene (6 bases). The germline V and J ends were trimmed by 8 bases and 4 bases, with 9 bases remaining between them. The V gene's germline CDR1 is LNHDA and CDR2 SQIVND (reference sequence). CDR3 length: 12 amino acids. CDR3 coding DNA: TGTGCCAGTCTGGGACAAGGAAACACCATATATTTT. Its translation is CASLGQGNTIYF.

Only a few counts were recorded for this clonotype. The gene calls are TRBV29-1 and TRBJ2-1; possibly TRBD1 for D (6 bases). Germline V gene data show CDR1 as SQVTM and CDR2 as ANQGSEA. This CDR3 region has 10 residues. V lost 4 bases and J 10 bases, leaving 8 bases between the germline ends. CDR3 in DNA: TGCAGCGTTGGGGGGCTGGAGCAGTTCTTC. Its protein product is CSVGGLEQFF.

This clonotype was observed many times. The V and J genes are TRBV5-4 and TRBJ2-7; TRBD1 matches 7 bases. The germline V gene encodes CDR1 SGHNT and CDR2 YYREEE (reference sequence). CDR3 size: 13 residues. The ends lost 2 bases at V and 6 bases at J; junction bases unmatched: 5. CDR3 in amino acids: CASSFGQAGEQYF. The CDR3 coding sequence is TGTGCCAGCAGCTTCGGACAGGCAGGCGAGCAGTACTTC.

This rearrangement joins TRBV5-6 to TRBJ1-6; D possibly corresponds to TRBD1 (6 bases). The CDR3 is 12 residues long. Trimming cost V 6 bases and J 10 bases, with 11 bases left between them. Germline V CDR1 and CDR2: SGHDT, YYEEEE. The DNA for the CDR3 is TGTGCCAGCAACACAGGGCAATCACCCCTCCACTTT. This encodes CASNTGQSPLHF.

There are a few counts of this clonotype. The chain combines TRBV13 with TRBJ2-7; D is perhaps TRBD1 (7 bases). Between the trimmed V and J ends, which lost 3 bases and 4 bases, there was a span of 16 bases. The germline V gene encodes CDR1 PRHDT and CDR2 FYEKMQ (reference sequence). The CDR3 extends over 15 amino acids. CDR3 bases: TGTGCCAGCAGCTTTTCACCCAGGGGGGCGTACGAGCAGTACTTC. Residues: CASSFSPRGAYEQYF.

This clonotype has at least ten counts. The chain combines TRBV5-1 with TRBJ2-1; weak D call: TRBD1 (6 bases). The length of the CDR3 is 14 residues. With 4 bases removed from V and 5 bases from J, the gap between germline ends came to 13 bases. The germline V gene encodes CDR1 SGHRS and CDR2 YFSETQ. The CDR3 protein is CASSQSNRDNEQFF. CDR3 sequence (DNA): TGCGCCAGCAGCCAAAGCAACAGGGACAATGAGCAGTTCTTC.

The V gene is TRBV3-1, the J gene TRBJ2-1; D uncertain. There are 17 residues in the CDR3. V lost 3 bases and J lost 9, with 24 bases in between. Per the germline V gene, CDR1 is LGHDT and CDR2 is YNNKEL (reference sequence). The CDR3 sequence: CASSQDRLVVGIGEQFF. The CDR3 nucleotides read TGTGCCAGCAGCCAGGATCGTCTAGTAGTAGGTATCGGTGAGCAGTTCTTC.

The V call is TRBV7-2, the J call TRBJ1-5; the match to TRBD1 covers 10 bases. Looked up from germline, CDR1 is SGHTA and CDR2 is FQGNSA. The CDR3 is made up of 16 amino acids. Losses at the gene ends were 1 base for V and 6 bases for J; bases not matched to a gene: 6. CDR3 coding DNA: TGTGCCAGCAGCTTAGAATTGGGACAGGGGAGTCAGCCCCAGCATTTT. It translates to CASSLELGQGSQPQHF.

V and J are TRBV15 and TRBJ2-7; D possibly matches TRBD1 or TRBD2 (5 bases each). Trimming shortened V by 5 bases and J by 1 base, and 9 bases separated the two germline ends. Germline loops: CDR1 LNHNV, CDR2 YYDKDF (reference sequence). This CDR3 spans 13 amino acids. CDR3 sequence reads: CATSARGSYEQYF. The CDR3, as DNA: TGTGCCACCAGCGCGAGGGGATCCTACGAGCAGTACTTC.

The chain combines TRBV7-6 with TRBJ2-1; D not certain. The CDR3 is made up of 15 amino acids. V gave up 5 bases and J gave up 7 bases, with 18 bases separating them. Germline CDR1 and CDR2: SGHVS and FNYEAQ. The CDR3 nucleotides read TGTGCCAGCAGCCCCCAGGCCCTAGTGGGAAATGAGCAGTTCTTC. Its protein product is CASSPQALVGNEQFF.

This clonotype appeared a few times. The chain links TRBV27 to TRBJ2-5; no reliable D call. The CDR3 has 16 amino acids. With 8 bases removed from V and 2 bases from J, the gap between germline ends came to 21 bases. Germline-derived CDR1 and CDR2 are MNHEY and SMNVEV (reference sequence). CDR3 nucleotides: TGTGCCAGCCTCATAGGGCCCTCACCCGGGCAAGAGACCCAGTACTTC. The encoded protein is CASLIGPSPGQETQYF.

This clonotype has a count of ten or more. V and J are TRBV6-1 and TRBJ2-1; D is perhaps TRBD2 (6 bases). The CDR3 covers 17 residues. Deletions cut 2 bases from V and 8 bases from J, with 22 bases between. Germline-derived CDR1 and CDR2 are MNHNS and SASEGT. CDR3 in amino acids: CASSEFAGSFQGDEQFF. DNA of the CDR3: TGTGCCAGCAGTGAATTTGCGGGATCCTTTCAAGGGGATGAGCAGTTCTTC.

A word on this clonotype: A clone one base away is much larger, so this may be a read error. This chain joins TRBV6-4 and TRBJ2-3, with D perhaps TRBD1 (6 bases). V lost 5 bases, J lost 9 bases, and 18 bases lay in between. There are 14 residues in the CDR3. The germline gives CDR1 MRHNA, CDR2 SNTAGT. The CDR3 DNA follows: TGTGCCAGCAGTCCTGTGACAGGCAGTTCCACGCAGTATTTT. It codes for CASSPVTGSSTQYF.

This sequence joins TRBV18 and TRBJ2-2, with TRBD2 matching over 10 bases. Trimming removed 1 base from V and 1 base from J; junction bases left unmatched: 6. Germline loops: CDR1 KGHSH, CDR2 LQKENI. The CDR3 is made up of 18 amino acids. The CDR3 spells CASSPRDTSGVNTGELFF. In DNA form, the CDR3 reads TGTGCCAGCTCACCACGCGATACTAGCGGGGTGAACACCGGGGAGCTGTTTTTT. Supplemented by reference TRBV18 and TRBJ2-2, the full variable domain reads NAGVMQNPRHLVRRRGQEARLRCSPMKGHSHVYWYRQLPEEGLKFMVYLQKENIIDESGMPKERFSAEFPKEGPSILRIQQVVRGDSAAYFCASSPRDTSGVNTGELFFGEGSRLTVL.

This chain uses TRBV4-1 with TRBJ2-3, with TRBD2 identical over 8 bases. Germline loops: CDR1 MGHRA, CDR2 YSYEKL. The CDR3 totals 15 residues. V lost 2 bases to trimming and J lost 2 bases; unmatched junction nucleotides: 3. CDR3 in amino acids: CASSQTSGPTDTQYF. In DNA form, the CDR3 reads TGCGCCAGCAGCCAAACTAGCGGCCCCACAGATACGCAGTATTTT.

This clonotype occurred many times. This sequence joins TRBV12-5 and TRBJ2-7; 9 bases map to TRBD2. The CDR3 contains 16 residues. V shed 0 bases and J 4 bases; nucleotides not matched to a gene: 7. Per the germline V gene, CDR1 is LGHNT and CDR2 is FRNRAP. CDR3 protein: CASGLVLGLAGYEQYF. The DNA for the CDR3 is TGTGCTAGTGGTTTGGTACTTGGGCTAGCGGGGTACGAGCAGTACTTC.

This clonotype occurred many times. V and J are TRBV28 and TRBJ2-3, with 7 bases identical to TRBD1. The CDR3 is 15 amino acids. Trimming at V came to 6 bases and at J to 0 bases, leaving 6 bases not matched to a gene. Per germline, CDR1 MDHEN and CDR2 SYDVKM. CDR3: CASSFGQASTDTQYF. The CDR3, as DNA: TGTGCCAGCAGCTTTGGACAGGCAAGCACAGATACGCAGTATTTT.

There are a few counts of this clonotype. The chain links TRBV9 to TRBJ2-1; weak D call: TRBD2 (5 bases). V lost 1 base and J 0 bases, leaving 11 bases between the germline ends. CDR3 length: 16 residues. The V gene's germline CDR1 is SGDLS and CDR2 YYNGEE. The CDR3 DNA follows: TGTGCCAGCAGCGTAAGTAGCGCGAGCTCCTACAATGAGCAGTTCTTC. Translated: CASSVSSASSYNEQFF.

This clonotype was recorded many times. This chain uses TRBV6-1 with TRBJ2-7, with D unclear. CDR3 length equals 10 residues. Germline V gene sequence: CDR1 MNHNS, CDR2 SASEGT. Trimming took off 4 bases at V and 6 bases at J, with 4 bases between the two ends. In nucleotides, the CDR3 is TGTGCCAGCAGTGCTAGCGAGCAGTACTTC. This sequence encodes CASSASEQYF.

This clonotype was recorded at least ten times. V is TRBV5-5 and J is TRBJ2-5; D perhaps matches TRBD1 (6 bases). Trimming cost V 0 bases and J 2 bases, with 11 bases left between them. The CDR3 totals 15 residues. Germline V gene lookup returns CDR1 SGHKS and CDR2 YYEKEE (reference sequence). In DNA form, the CDR3 reads TGTGCCAGCAGCTTGGAGGGGACAAGGCAAGAGACCCAGTACTTC. As protein: CASSLEGTRQETQYF.

Many counts were recorded for this clonotype. V usage is TRBV28 and J usage is TRBJ2-7, with a tentative D call TRBD2 (6 bases). CDR3 size: 15 residues. With 7 bases removed from V and 2 bases from J, the gap between germline ends came to 18 bases. Germline lookup yields CDR1 MDHEN and CDR2 SYDVKM. The CDR3: CASKKGGTDPYEQYF. DNA for the CDR3: TGTGCCAGCAAAAAAGGTGGGACTGATCCCTACGAGCAGTACTTC.

This clonotype was counted ten times or more. The V call is TRBV11-2, the J call TRBJ2-3, with a possible D match to TRBD2 (5 bases). The V gene's germline CDR1 is SGHAT and CDR2 FQNNGV. Between the trimmed V and J ends, which lost 5 bases and 4 bases, there was a span of 13 bases. CDR3 length: 14 amino acids. The CDR3 loop is CASSNGPEADTQYF. CDR3 nucleotide sequence: TGTGCCAGCAGCAATGGGCCGGAGGCAGATACGCAGTATTTT.

This clonotype has at least ten counts. The V gene is TRBV12-3 or TRBV12-4, the J gene TRBJ1-2; maybe TRBD1 (5 bases). The CDR3 has 15 amino acids. Trimming pared 3 bases from V and 8 bases from J, leaving 19 bases between. CDR3 in DNA: TGTGCCAGCAGTTTTTACGGGGACGGACTTGAGGGCTACACCTTC. Protein: CASSFYGDGLEGYTF.

At least ten counts were recorded for this clonotype. J is TRBJ2-7 and V is TRBV6-2 or TRBV6-3, with TRBD2 identical over 10 bases. The ends lost 6 bases at V and 0 bases at J; junction bases unmatched: 14. The CDR3 contains 18 residues. Germline CDR1 MNHEY, CDR2 SVGEGT. CDR3 amino acids: CASRGPRTSGKSSYEQYF. CDR3 nucleotides: TGTGCCAGCAGGGGGCCTCGAACTAGCGGGAAAAGCTCCTACGAGCAGTACTTC.

This chain links TRBV3-1 with TRBJ1-2; no reliable D call. Germline V gene sequence: CDR1 LGHDT, CDR2 YNNKEL (reference sequence). Trimming pared 0 bases from V and 9 bases from J, leaving 11 bases between. The CDR3 is 13 amino acids. The CDR3 protein is CASSQDLGSRYTF. CDR3 bases: TGTGCCAGCAGCCAAGATTTGGGTTCCCGCTACACCTTC.

This clonotype was recorded many times. The chain recombines TRBV2 with TRBJ1-1; D not resolved. Germline CDR1 reads SNHLY; CDR2 reads FYNNEI. The ends were cut back, 10 bases at V and 1 base at J, with 16 bases in the middle. The CDR3 is made up of 14 amino acids. The CDR3 DNA is TGTGCCACCTCTTTCGGGGTCCCGAACACTGAAGCTTTCTTT. This encodes CATSFGVPNTEAFF. The entire variable domain, with the rest obtained from reference TRBV2 and TRBJ1-1, is as follows: EPEVTQTPSHQVTQMGQEVILRCVPISNHLYFYWYRQILGQKVEFLVSFYNNEISEKSEIFDDQFSVERPDGSNFTLKIRSTKLEDSAMYFCATSFGVPNTEAFFGQGTRLTVV.

This clonotype was detected ten times or more. V usage is TRBV15 and J usage is TRBJ2-7; D ambiguous. Looked up from germline, CDR1 is LNHNV and CDR2 is YYDKDF (reference sequence). This CDR3 spans 13 amino acids. Trimming cost V 5 bases and J 4 bases, with 12 bases left between them. The CDR3 loop is CATSGSRSYEQYF. The CDR3 nucleotides are TGTGCCACCAGCGGAAGCCGAAGTTACGAGCAGTACTTC.

Ten or more counts support this clonotype. CDR3 coding DNA: TGTGCCAGCAGTTTTGTCTGGAACCCCCCCACTGAAGCTTTCTTT. It specifies CASSFVWNPPTEAFF. V gene TRBV27 combines with J gene TRBJ1-1; D unclear. The length of the CDR3 is 15 residues. Germline CDR1 is MNHEY and CDR2 is SMNVEV (reference sequence). The V gene lost 3 bases and the J gene lost 4 bases, with 15 bases spanning the gap.

The chain recombines TRBV6-4 with TRBJ2-1; TRBD2 aligns across 9 bases. Germline V gene data show CDR1 as MRHNA and CDR2 as SNTAGT. The trim removed 4 bases at V and 9 bases at J, leaving 7 bases unmatched. This CDR3 comprises 14 residues. DNA of the CDR3: TGTGCCAGCAGTGTCGGTAGCGGGAGCGGTGAGCAGTTCTTC. Translated, it gives CASSVGSGSGEQFF.